These T cell receptor beta chains were read from a single sample in a study of T cells in Graves' hyperthyroidism and ophthalmopathy. Via MiXCR, TCRdb re-called the multiplex PCR reads, giving one row per CDR3 protein. The sample consists of roughly 380,000 distinct CDR3 sequences, roughly 13% of them appearing once. The source material was blood. Source of these receptors: a woman aged 18-29 years with Graves' hyperthyroidism. Both conserved end residues are part of each CDR3. Each record gives: J gene, D gene, V gene, clone size, CDR3 protein, CDR3 DNA. A D gene is named only where the DNA matches it firmly. Part of the rows lack a size; the others show once, few, many or a class for expanded clones.

TRBJ1-1 . TRBV27 . CASRTRGKTEAFF TGTGCCAGCAGGACCCGTGGGAAGACTGAAGCTTTCTTT
TRBJ2-4 TRBD2 TRBV5-6 many CASSLTSVYGDKNIQYF TGTGCCAGCAGCTTAACTAGCGTTTATGGGGACAAAAACATTCAGTACTTC
TRBJ1-2 . TRBV6-5 many CASSYSRISDSGYTF TGTGCCAGCAGTTACTCGAGGATCAGCGATTCTGGCTACACCTTC
TRBJ2-1 . TRBV11-2 . CASGSVGNEQFF TGTGCCAGCGGCTCAGTTGGTAATGAGCAGTTCTTC
TRBJ2-5 TRBD2 TRBV28 . CASWESGSEETQYF TGTGCCAGCTGGGAGAGCGGGAGCGAAGAGACCCAGTACTTC
TRBJ2-1 . TRBV10-1 . CASSGQRTSYNEQFF TGCGCCAGCAGTGGACAGCGGACCTCCTACAATGAGCAGTTCTTC
TRBJ1-1 . TRBV27 many CASSLQLGLNTEAFF TGTGCCAGCAGTTTGCAACTCGGACTGAACACTGAAGCTTTCTTT
TRBJ1-1 . TRBV10-3 . CAISESSLMGAFF TGTGCCATCAGTGAGTCGAGTTTAATGGGAGCTTTCTTT
TRBJ2-3 . TRBV7-2 . CASSLWQGRADTQYF TGTGCCAGCAGCTTATGGCAGGGGAGGGCAGATACGCAGTATTTT
TRBJ1-3 . TRBV7-2 many CASSSPTGAGNTIYF TGTGCCAGCAGCTCCCCTACAGGTGCTGGAAACACCATATATTTT
TRBJ2-1 TRBD1 TRBV5-1 many CASSLIWQGAGNEQFF TGCGCCAGCAGCTTGATTTGGCAGGGGGCAGGGAATGAGCAGTTCTTC
TRBJ1-1 . TRBV2 . CASQGRNTEAFF TGTGCCAGCCAGGGAAGAAACACTGAAGCTTTCTTT
TRBJ2-3 . TRBV20-1 many CSAIPGHGRSDTQYF TGCAGTGCTATTCCGGGACATGGAAGATCAGATACGCAGTATTTT
TRBJ2-3 . TRBV19 few CASRAGMTDTQYF TGTGCCAGTAGAGCCGGGATGACAGATACGCAGTATTTT
TRBJ2-2 TRBD1 TRBV5-1 few CASGTGGSGANTGELFF TGCGCCAGCGGGACAGGGGGTAGCGGGGCGAACACCGGGGAGCTGTTTTTT
TRBJ1-2 . TRBV19 few CASSRLGQTFYGYTF TGTGCCAGTAGTCGCCTCGGGCAGACCTTCTATGGCTACACCTTC